These 24 T cell receptor beta chains were all obtained from the same sample, sequenced in a study of blood T cell repertoires in COVID-19. Method: immunoSEQ multiplex PCR; TCRdb's copy keeps in-frame clones and lacks some. This table holds a few hundred thousand clones, around nine tenths found once. The sequenced sample consisted of peripheral blood. Receptors were obtained from a middle-aged man who had recovered from COVID-19.

The chain has TRBV30 and TRBJ1-5; 7 bases fit TRBD1. V dropped 0 bases and J dropped 6; count of bases not matched to a gene: 5. The CDR3 sequence is 14 residues long. Germline V CDR1 and CDR2: GTSNPN, SVGIG (reference sequence). CDR3 residues: CAWSVPTGPQPQHF. As DNA, the CDR3 is TGTGCCTGGAGTGTACCGACAGGGCCTCAGCCCCAGCATTTT.

This chain uses TRBV9 with TRBJ1-5; D is ambiguous. The CDR3 contains 15 residues. The V end was cut by 2 bases, the J end by 9 bases, with 18 bases between. CDR1 and CDR2 from the germline V gene are SGDLS and YYNGEE. In DNA, the CDR3 is TGTGCCAGCAGCGTCGCCGACACGGGATATTGGCCCCAGCATTTT. Its translation: CASSVADTGYWPQHF. Using reference TRBV9 and TRBJ1-5 for the parts outside the CDR3, the full variable domain is DSGVTQTPKHLITATGQRVTLRCSPRSGDLSVYWYQQSLDQGLQFLIQYYNGEERAKGNILERFSAQQFPDLHSELNLSSLELGDSALYFCASSVADTGYWPQHFGDGTRLSIL.

This clone is a singleton in its sample. The V call is TRBV7-9, the J call TRBJ1-2; 8 bases match TRBD1. Per germline, CDR1 SEHNR and CDR2 FQNEAQ (reference sequence). This CDR3 is 16 amino acids long. Trimming at V came to 5 bases and at J to 8 bases, leaving 16 bases not matched to a gene. The DNA of the CDR3 is TGTGCCAGCAGCCCCCTTACCCCCTTGGACAGGGAAGGCTACACCTTC. Translation gives CASSPLTPLDREGYTF.

This chain links TRBV5-1 with TRBJ2-7; 9 nucleotides align to TRBD1. Germline values: CDR1 SGHRS, CDR2 YFSETQ. After removal of 0 bases from V and 2 bases from J, the junction contained 3 bases not matched to a gene. This CDR3 region has 15 residues. DNA for the CDR3: TGCGCCAGCAGCTTGGGGGGGACAGGGCCCTACGAGCAGTACTTC. Protein product: CASSLGGTGPYEQYF.

The chain combines TRBV3-1 (or the pseudogene TRBV3-2) with TRBJ2-5; 7 nucleotides align to TRBD2. CDR1 is LGHDT and CDR2 is YNNKEL in the germline V gene (reference sequence). The CDR3 length is 13 residues. Losses at the gene ends were 0 bases for V and 7 bases for J; bases not matched to a gene: 2. DNA of the CDR3: TGTGCCAGCAGCCAAGAGAGACTAGCGACCCAGTACTTC. This sequence encodes CASSQERLATQYF.

The chain has TRBV11-2 and TRBJ2-7, with D perhaps TRBD2 (5 bases). The germline V and J ends were trimmed by 0 bases and 2 bases, with 14 bases remaining between them. The CDR3 is 16 residues long. Germline loops: CDR1 SGHAT, CDR2 FQNNGV. Written as DNA, the CDR3 is TGTGCCAGCAGCTTAGAACTAGGATACACAACCTACGAGCAGTACTTC. Its protein is CASSLELGYTTYEQYF.

The gene calls are TRBV19 and TRBJ1-5; D gene ambiguous. Trimming took off 1 base at V and 5 bases at J, with 12 bases between the two ends. The CDR3 extends over 15 amino acids. Per the germline V gene, CDR1 is LNHDA and CDR2 is SQIVND (reference sequence). The CDR3: CASSIGAGSDQPQHF. The CDR3 DNA follows: TGTGCCAGTAGTATAGGCGCAGGCTCGGATCAGCCCCAGCATTTT.

The V call is TRBV7-2, the J call TRBJ2-7; a weak D match, TRBD2 (6 bases). CDR1 is SGHTA and CDR2 is FQGNSA in the germline V gene. The CDR3 spans 15 residues. V lost 1 base to trimming and J lost 3 bases, with 13 bases between them. CDR3 sequence (DNA): TGTGCCAGCAGCTTAGTCCGGGGGTTGGTCTACGAGCAGTACTTC. Its translation: CASSLVRGLVYEQYF.

The chain couples TRBV27 to TRBJ1-2; D gene ambiguous. The germline V and J ends were trimmed by 6 bases and 5 bases, with 10 bases remaining between them. In germline, CDR1 is MNHEY, CDR2 SMNVEV (reference sequence). The CDR3 sequence is 12 residues long. Here the CDR3 reads CASRRAGYGYTF. The CDR3 nucleotides read TGTGCCAGCAGGAGGGCGGGTTATGGCTACACCTTC.

The V and J genes are TRBV6-6 and TRBJ1-2; 7 bases fit TRBD1. Germline CDR1 MNHNY, CDR2 SVGAGI (reference sequence). The CDR3 is 14 residues long. The trim removed 4 bases at V and 4 bases at J, leaving 6 bases unmatched. CDR3 sequence reads: CASSWGQNLYGYTF. As DNA, the CDR3 is TGTGCCAGCAGTTGGGGACAGAACCTCTATGGCTACACCTTC.

In its sample, this clone was seen once. The gene calls are TRBV12-5 and TRBJ2-3, with TRBD2 as a possible D gene (5 bases). The ends were cut back, 0 bases at V and 5 bases at J, with 9 bases in the middle. Germline-derived CDR1 and CDR2 are LGHNT and FRNRAP. The CDR3 has 14 residues. CDR3 in DNA: TGTGCTAGTGGTTTGGTACGGAGCGGAGATACGCAGTATTTT. This codes for CASGLVRSGDTQYF.

CDR3: CASSPSGQSSSYNSPLHF. In nucleotides, the CDR3 is TGTGCCAGCAGCCCTAGCGGGCAGTCCAGCTCCTATAATTCACCCCTCCACTTT. This chain joins TRBV7-9 and TRBJ1-6, with D unclear. Germline V CDR1 and CDR2: SEHNR, FQNEAQ (reference sequence). The length of the CDR3 is 18 residues. Trimming took 5 bases from V and 0 from J, leaving 17 bases between them.

In this sample, this clone turned up once. The CDR3 is CAISATGVNEQYF. The CDR3 region has the DNA TGTGCCATCAGTGCTACGGGGGTCAACGAGCAGTACTTC. The rearrangement links TRBV10-3 to TRBJ2-7, with TRBD2 as a possible D gene (6 bases). The CDR3 runs to 13 residues. Germline values: CDR1 ENHRY, CDR2 SYGVKD. V was cut by 4 bases and J by 5 bases, with 12 bases left in between.

This clone was detected a few times. V gene TRBV4-3 combines with J gene TRBJ2-7; a weak D match, TRBD2 (6 bases). Germline V gene sequence: CDR1 LGHNA, CDR2 YSLEER. V was pared by 1 base and J by 2 bases, with 12 bases between. The CDR3 length is 15 residues. The CDR3 is CASSQGLVMAYEQYF. In DNA, the CDR3 is TGCGCCAGCAGCCAAGGACTAGTCATGGCCTACGAGCAGTACTTC.

The V call is TRBV5-1, the J call TRBJ2-7; D may be TRBD2 (6 bases). Trimming left V 4 bases short and J 2 bases short, with 19 bases between. The CDR3 runs 16 residues. Per germline, CDR1 SGHRS and CDR2 YFSETQ. The CDR3 DNA follows: TGCGCCAGCAGCCCGGGAGAACAGTGGGTTACCTACGAGCAGTACTTC. This gives the protein CASSPGEQWVTYEQYF.

This chain connects TRBV25-1 to TRBJ1-2; weak D call: TRBD1 (6 bases). Germline CDR1 MGHDK, CDR2 SYGVNS. This CDR3 has 12 amino acids. Trimming removed 5 bases from V and 8 bases from J, with 12 bases in between. CDR3 sequence (DNA): TGTGCCAGCAGTATGGGGGCAGGGGGCTACACCTTC. This gives the protein CASSMGAGGYTF.

V and J are TRBV3-1 (or the pseudogene TRBV3-2) and TRBJ2-3; 8 bases align to TRBD2. CDR3 length equals 15 residues. Germline CDR1 LGHDT, CDR2 YNNKEL (reference sequence). The V gene end was trimmed by 8 bases and the J gene end by 3 bases; junction bases not matched to a gene: 10. As DNA, the CDR3 is TGTGCCAGCTCGGGGGGGTTTCATGGAACAGATACGCAGTATTTT. Translating gives CASSGGFHGTDTQYF.

The chain has TRBV2 and TRBJ1-4; tentative D call: TRBD1 (5 bases). The CDR3 has 13 amino acids. The V gene's germline CDR1 is SNHLY and CDR2 FYNNEI. Trimming removed 10 bases at V and 8 bases at J, with 17 bases between. In DNA, the CDR3 is TGTGCCACACGGGGCAGTGGGAGGGAAAAACTGTTTTTT. It encodes CATRGSGREKLFF.

The genes are TRBV5-1 and TRBJ2-1; a possible D gene is TRBD1 (6 bases). The CDR3 spans 14 residues. Looked up from germline, CDR1 is SGHRS and CDR2 is YFSETQ. The V gene lost 4 bases and the J gene lost 7 bases, with 15 bases spanning the gap. The CDR3, as DNA: TGCGCCAGCAGCCCGGGTGGGGGCCGTAATGAGCAGTTCTTC. It codes for CASSPGGGRNEQFF.

V is TRBV6-5 and J is TRBJ2-3; TRBD1 aligns across 10 bases. The CDR3 sequence is 15 residues long. Germline-derived CDR1 and CDR2 are MNHEY and SVGAGI. V was pared by 2 bases and J by 3 bases, with 2 bases of the junction left unmatched. This chain's CDR3 is CASSYGTGATDTQYF. The CDR3 DNA is TGTGCCAGCAGTTACGGGACAGGGGCGACAGATACGCAGTATTTT.

The V call is TRBV7-9, the J call TRBJ2-1; TRBD2 might be the D (6 bases). Germline V gene lookup returns CDR1 SEHNR and CDR2 FQNEAQ (reference sequence). Trimming took off 4 bases at V and 9 bases at J, with 16 bases between the two ends. This CDR3 is built from 14 residues. The DNA of the CDR3 is TGTGCCAGCAGCTCCCGGGACTTAGTACGTGAGCAGTTCTTC. Protein product: CASSSRDLVREQFF. Together with reference TRBV7-9 and TRBJ2-1, the CDR3 gives the full variable domain: DTGVSQNPRHKITKRGQNVTFRCDPISEHNRLYWYRQTLGQGPEFLTYFQNEAQLEKSRLLSDRFSAERPKGSFSTLEIQRTEQGDSAMYLCASSSRDLVREQFFGPGTRLTVL.

The chain carries TRBV15 and TRBJ1-6, with TRBD1 matching 9 bases. The V segment lost 0 bases and the J segment 10 bases; nucleotides outside the gene matches: 19. The germline V gene has CDR1 LNHNV and CDR2 YYDKDF (reference sequence). The CDR3 is 20 residues long. The CDR3 sequence: CATSRDLPDRGTRFWSPLHF. The CDR3 nucleotides read TGTGCCACCAGCAGAGATCTACCGGACAGGGGAACGAGGTTTTGGTCACCCCTCCACTTT.

The chain has TRBV7-2 and TRBJ2-3; the match to TRBD2 covers 9 bases. The length of the CDR3 is 15 residues. CDR1 and CDR2 (germline): SGHTA, FQGNSA. The ends lost 5 bases at V and 1 base at J; junction bases unmatched: 4. The CDR3 loop reads CASSIRLAGTDTQYF. The CDR3 DNA reads as TGTGCCAGCAGCATAAGACTAGCGGGCACAGATACGCAGTATTTT.

This chain joins TRBV12-5 and TRBJ1-2; the D is unclear. The germline V gene encodes CDR1 LGHNT and CDR2 FRNRAP. V was shortened by 5 bases and J by 8 bases, with 12 bases between the two germline ends. The CDR3 loop spans 12 amino acids. Here the CDR3 DNA reads TGTGCTAGTGGTCCCCTTGGGAGGGGCTACACCTTC. As protein: CASGPLGRGYTF.